What follows are 5 T cell receptor beta chains derived from one specimen sequenced in a study of Ad26.COV2.S vaccination and SARS-CoV-2 variants. Treatment meaning: some 20 received Ad26.COV2.S at low or high dose, single or two shots; 5 received placebo; per-sample allocation not given. At day 63 after the first vaccine or placebo injection, samples were drawn. Profiled with immunoSEQ multiplex PCR; TCRdb holds only in-frame clones, not every one. The top ten hold nearly 1.5% of the sample, which has hundreds of thousands of clones, 89% seen once. Sequencing used peripheral blood, obtained in a trial of Ad26.COV2.S vaccine versus placebo. These receptors were collected from a person between 18 and 65 years old who received the Ad26.COV2.S COVID-19 vaccine or a placebo.

The CDR3 loop reads CASSYGGANVLTF. CDR3 DNA: TGTGCCAGCAGTTACGGGGGGGCCAACGTCCTGACTTTC. The chain is built from TRBV6-5 and TRBJ2-6; no clear D. The V gene lost 2 bases and the J gene lost 4 bases, with 3 bases spanning the gap. Germline V gene data show CDR1 as MNHEY and CDR2 as SVGAGI. The CDR3 extends over 13 amino acids.

The chain recombines TRBV6-1 with TRBJ1-1, with 10 bases aligning to TRBD1. V shed 3 bases, J shed 5 bases, and the junction held 18 bases outside the gene matches. This CDR3 contains 19 residues. In germline, CDR1 is MNHNS, CDR2 SASEGT. CDR3 bases: TGTGCCAGCAGTGACCGACGGGGGAGGGACAGGGGTAGAAGGACTGAAGCTTTCTTT. Translation gives CASSDRRGRDRGRRTEAFF.

V usage is TRBV11-2 and J usage is TRBJ1-4; D unclear. Germline loops: CDR1 SGHAT, CDR2 FQNNGV. The CDR3 sequence is 14 residues long. The V end lost 8 bases, the J end lost 5 bases, and 15 bases lay between the germline ends. CDR3 amino acids: CASWGHGRNEKLFF. CDR3 DNA sequence: TGTGCCAGCTGGGGTCACGGAAGGAATGAAAAACTGTTTTTT.

The CDR3 DNA reads TGTGCCAGCAGCTTAGGCACTGTTGGGGGGGATATGAACACTGAAGCTTTCTTT. Translation gives CASSLGTVGGDMNTEAFF. This sequence joins TRBV7-2 and TRBJ1-1; TRBD1 might be the D (5 bases). The CDR3 extends over 18 amino acids. The germline V gene encodes CDR1 SGHTA and CDR2 FQGNSA. Trimming took off 1 base at V and 0 bases at J, with 18 bases between the two ends.

The chain uses TRBV18 and TRBJ2-1, with 7 positions matching TRBD1. J lost 4 bases, V lost 6 bases, and 12 bases had no gene match. The CDR3 consists of 16 residues. Germline V gene data show CDR1 as KGHSH and CDR2 as LQKENI. CDR3 in DNA: TGTGCCAGCTCCCCAAACCAACCGGGACAGTACAATGAGCAGTTCTTC. It is translated as CASSPNQPGQYNEQFF.